A selection of T cell receptor beta chains follows, all from one sample in a study of cytomegalovirus exposure and HLA in healthy donors. Method: immunoSEQ multiplex PCR; TCRdb's copy keeps in-frame clones and lacks some. The sample comprises approximately 81,000 clones, about 80% of which are singletons, and 3% rests with the top ten. Sequencing was performed on PBMCs. All receptors come from a man aged 50-59 years in good health and CMV-seropositive. Both conserved end residues are part of each CDR3. Each record gives: D gene, clone size, J gene, V gene, CDR3 DNA, CDR3 protein. A D gene is named only where the DNA matches it firmly. Clone sizes are given selectively: once, few, many, or a class where the clone is expanded.

>NA|NA|TRBJ1-2|TRBV6-5
TGTGCCAGCAGTTACATTAGGGACTGGATGGATGGCTACACCTTC
CASSYIRDWMDGYTF
>TRBD1|few|TRBJ2-7|TRBV7-2
TGTGCCAGCAGCCAATCGGGACAGGGGATTAACGAGCAGTACTTC
CASSQSGQGINEQYF
>NA|NA|TRBJ2-1|TRBV6-5
TGTGCCAGCAGAAAAACTAAAAACAATGAGCAGTTCTTC
CASRKTKNNEQFF
>NA|few|TRBJ1-4|TRBV5-1
TGCGCCAGCAGAGTGGACAGCGTTAATGAAAAACTGTTTTTT
CASRVDSVNEKLFF
>TRBD2|NA|TRBJ2-2|TRBV10-3
TGTGCCATCACGGCGGGAGATTGGGCCGGGGAGCTGTTTTTT
CAITAGDWAGELFF
>TRBD1|NA|TRBJ2-3|TRBV7-7
TGTGCTAGCAGCTTAGGACAGGGTGCAGATACGCAGTATTTT
CASSLGQGADTQYF
>NA|NA|TRBJ2-7|TRBV15
TGTGCCACCAGCAGACCCACGACAGCAGGCTACGAGCAGTACTTC
CATSRPTTAGYEQYF
>TRBD2|few|TRBJ2-3|TRBV5-1
TGCGCCAGCAGCTACCAGGGACTAGACCGCACAGATACGCAGTATTTT
CASSYQGLDRTDTQYF
>NA|once|TRBJ1-1|TRBV7-9
TGTGCCAGCAGCTTAGTAAGGGCCGGGGGGAACACTGAAGCTTTCTTT
CASSLVRAGGNTEAFF
>NA|NA|TRBJ2-3|TRBV5-6
TGTGCCAGCAGCTCGAATCTTCAAGGCGGAGATACGCAGTATTTT
CASSSNLQGGDTQYF
>NA|NA|TRBJ1-6|TRBV30
TGTGCCTGGACCCCGACAGGTTATAATTCACCCCTCCACTTT
CAWTPTGYNSPLHF
>NA|NA|TRBJ2-2|TRBV28
TGTGCCAGCAAACTAAGTAACACCGGGGAGCTGTTTTTT
CASKLSNTGELFF
>TRBD2|once|TRBJ2-1|TRBV11-3
TGTGCCGGCAGCTTAGATGGGGGACTAGCGGGCTCTTACAATGAGCAGTTCTTC
CAGSLDGGLAGSYNEQFF
>NA|NA|TRBJ2-1|TRBV7-2
TGTGCCAGCAGCCCACCCGGGAGTTCCTACAATGAGCAGTTCTTC
CASSPPGSSYNEQFF
>NA|NA|TRBJ1-6|TRBV6-1
TGTGCCAGCAGTGGAGCGACAGGACTCTCACCCCTCCACTTT
CASSGATGLSPLHF
>NA|NA|TRBJ1-1|TRBV5-1
TGCGCCAGCAGTCACTCCTATAAGGTGGCGGGTACTGAAGCTTTCTTT
CASSHSYKVAGTEAFF
>NA|NA|TRBJ2-2|TRBV10-1
TGCGCCAGCAGTGACCCGGGACTGGGTGACACCGGGGAGCTGTTTTTT
CASSDPGLGDTGELFF
>NA|NA|TRBJ1-4|TRBV29-1
TGCAGCGTTGAAGCCGGTGAGAAACTGTTTTTT
CSVEAGEKLFF
>TRBD1|NA|TRBJ1-1|TRBV10-1
TGCGCCCCCGGGGGGACAGGGACGGTAGAGTACACTGAAGCTTTCTTT
CAPGGTGTVEYTEAFF
>NA|NA|TRBJ1-1|TRBV7-6
TGTGCCAGCAGCTCATTTTTTTTAGGACAGATCGGGCTGGGTAACACTGGAGCTTTCTTT
CASSSFFLGQIGLGNTGAFF
>NA|NA|TRBJ1-2|TRBV11-2
TGTGCCAGCAGCCCAAATAGGGAGGGTTATGGCTACACCTTC
CASSPNREGYGYTF
>NA|NA|TRBJ1-5|TRBV5-1
TGCGCCAGCAGCTTCGAGGGCAATCAGCCCCAGCATTTT
CASSFEGNQPQHF
>NA|few|TRBJ1-2|TRBV9
TGTGCCAGCAGCGTAGCTACGGCGGGATCGGGCCCCTATGGCTACACCTTC
CASSVATAGSGPYGYTF
>TRBD1|NA|TRBJ1-1|TRBV19
TGTGCCAGTAGCAGACAGGGGGCAACGAACACTGAAGCTTTCTTT
CASSRQGATNTEAFF
>NA|NA|TRBJ2-3|TRBV6-4
TGTGCCAGCAGCCCGTCAGAATCCAGCACAGATACGCAGTATTTT
CASSPSESSTDTQYF
>NA|NA|TRBJ2-7|TRBV18
TGTGCCAGCTCACCATCCGGGACAATAAGCTACGAGCAGTACTTC
CASSPSGTISYEQYF
>NA|NA|TRBJ1-5|TRBV7-9
TGTGCCAGGCAGACAGATACCCCTGATCAGCCCCAGCATTTT
CARQTDTPDQPQHF
>NA|NA|TRBJ1-1|TRBV7-2
TGTGCCAGCAGCTTAGAGCTTAGCACTGAAGCTTTCTTT
CASSLELSTEAFF